These T cell receptor beta chains were read from a single sample in a study of regulatory T cells in long-lasting Graves disease. TCRdb reprocessed the multiplex PCR reads with MiXCR, giving one entry per CDR3 protein. The sample yields 500,000 to 700,000 distinct CDR3 sequences, around 30% seen once. The sequencing used peripheral blood mononuclear cells (PBMCs), collected when the disease was refractory, from a patient treated with antithyroid drugs. These receptors were taken from a female donor with Graves disease. The conserved cysteine and the conserved F or W are not part of the CDR3 here. Where a row states a size, it is once, few, many or the class of an expanded clone; other rows omit it.

>TRBJ2-7|.|TRBV19
ASSIAGAVEQY
>TRBJ2-7|.|TRBV18
ASSRGGNRGHEQY
>TRBJ1-1|few|TRBV24-1
ATSRGTGDAF
>TRBJ1-4|few|TRBV6-1
ASSIGEFKDEKLF
>TRBJ1-2|few|TRBV7-9
ASRTGGYNYGYT
>TRBJ2-5|many|TRBV11-2
ASSVPGLRDQY
>TRBJ2-7|.|TRBV29-1
SVVGLAYEQY
>TRBJ1-1|.|TRBV29-1
SVVSPLASESEAF
>TRBJ1-1|.|TRBV30
AWSVSTEAF
>TRBJ1-1|few|TRBV4-1
ASSQDDREPEAF
>TRBJ1-1|.|TRBV10-3
AINGDVSNTEAF
>TRBJ1-1|.|TRBV6-2/TRBV6-3
ASKEIRTAEAF
>TRBJ1-1|.|TRBV13
ASSLVGARANTEAF
>TRBJ2-1|.|TRBV11-2
ASSRTGGKRDEQF
>TRBJ1-5|.|TRBV27
ASSSTGTGNQPQH
>TRBJ1-4|.|TRBV27
ASSSVTGGKDEKLF
>TRBJ2-5|many|TRBV29-1
SVGSETQY
>TRBJ1-2|once|TRBV14
ASSQDPIQSPYGYT
>TRBJ1-2|.|TRBV19
ASMRGNYGYT
>TRBJ1-3|.|TRBV27
ASSPWGGASGNTIY
>TRBJ1-1|.|TRBV11-2
ASSPRTGGGGSTEAF
>TRBJ2-7|.|TRBV27
ASSPTIRQGDWLSGFEQY
>TRBJ2-5|once|TRBV9
ASSPLSSGRMETQY
>TRBJ2-7|.|TRBV19
ASSISARQGAYEQY
>TRBJ2-5|.|TRBV29-1
SVEDRGQGALETQY
>TRBJ1-2|few|TRBV6-1
ATGLAGAYGYT
>TRBJ2-7|.|TRBV9
ASSVGQGFYEQY
>TRBJ1-1|.|TRBV28
ASSVEVSTEAF
>TRBJ2-7|many|TRBV28
ASSAELRGRKQY
>TRBJ1-1|.|TRBV7-9
ASSFTRDREAF
>TRBJ1-4|many|TRBV2
ASSEGQGVNEKLF
>TRBJ1-4|.|TRBV30
AWSTGNNEKLF
>TRBJ1-4|.|TRBV6-1
ASSTRQGGEKLF
>TRBJ2-7|.|TRBV20-1
SARRTSGTYEQY
>TRBJ2-7|.|TRBV30
AWATRPGIYEQY
>TRBJ2-7|few|TRBV7-8
ASSLGPDRSEQY
>TRBJ2-7|few|TRBV29-1
SIRPGGNEQY
>TRBJ1-1|.|TRBV19
ASSISARAMNTEAF
>TRBJ1-5|.|TRBV28
ASRPRVRGSQPQH
>TRBJ1-5|few|TRBV20-1
SAPRNSNQPQH
>TRBJ2-7|.|TRBV11-2
ASSPQREGYEQY
>TRBJ2-7|.|TRBV11-2
ASSEGQGAIHEQY